The table lists the clone carrying this T cell receptor beta chain with a count of one. Its antigen is currently unknown. The record originates from a study of beta chain features in type 1 diabetes. The V gene lost 5 bases and the J gene lost 0 bases, with 11 bases spanning the gap. CDR3 size: 16 residues. The germline V gene has CDR1 SGHTA and CDR2 FQGNSA. All of the isolated RNA was reverse transcribed, so expressed TCRB transcripts were sequenced. Using immunoSEQ multiplex PCR, the repertoire was profiled, and TCRdb retains in-frame clones only, with some absent. In the table there are a few hundred thousand clones, 30% of which are singletons. Study-wide results and limits: Significant though moderate, a shortening of TCRB CDR3s appeared in all four CD4+ subsets of Type 1 diabetes patients.

Naive, central memory, regulatory and stem cell-like memory cells within the CD4+ compartment were sorted using CD45RO/CCR7/CD25/CD127/CD95/CD27. Sorted populations all exceeded 95% purity. Material: naive CD4+ T cells from blood. The chain has TRBV7-2 and TRBJ2-6; D is perhaps TRBD1 (5 bases). The receptor was isolated from a man younger than 35 in good health. The CDR3, as DNA: TGTGCCAGCAGCACCAGGGTGGGCTCTGGGGCCAACGTCCTGACTTTC. Protein product: CASSTRVGSGANVLTF. Full variable domain (outside the CDR3, taken from reference TRBV7-2 and TRBJ2-6): GAGVSQSPSNKVTEKGKDVELRCDPISGHTALYWYRQSLGQGLEFLIYFQGNSAPDKSGLPSDRFSAERTGGSVSTLTIQRTQQEDSAVYLCASSTRVGSGANVLTFGAGSRLTVL.